The 10 T cell receptor beta chains below come from one sample, sequenced in a study of neoadjuvant anti-PD-1 for oral cavity cancer. Data came from immunoSEQ multiplex PCR; TCRdb stores just in-frame clones and leaves some out. Seen here are about 16,000 clones, 50% to 65% observed once, and the top ten hold around 3%. This material consisted of PBMCs, taken before nivolumab (anti-PD-1) treatment. These receptors were collected from a person aged 35-79 years with oral cavity squamous cell carcinoma.

V usage is TRBV2 and J usage is TRBJ2-7; 15 bases match TRBD2. Trimming removed 6 bases from V and 7 bases from J; junction bases left unmatched: 13. The CDR3 has 17 residues. Looked up from germline, CDR1 is SNHLY and CDR2 is FYNNEI. The CDR3 reads CASRAIKGLAGGEEQYF. The CDR3 DNA reads as TGTGCCAGCAGAGCAATTAAGGGACTAGCGGGAGGTGAGGAGCAGTACTTC.

This chain uses TRBV5-6 with TRBJ1-1; 7 nucleotides agree with TRBD1. The CDR3 has 14 residues. The V gene end was trimmed by 2 bases and the J gene end by 5 bases; junction bases not matched to a gene: 6. Germline CDR1 reads SGHDT; CDR2 reads YYEEEE. In nucleotides, the CDR3 is TGTGCCAGCAGCTTTGTAGGACAGGCAACTGAAGCTTTCTTT. As protein: CASSFVGQATEAFF.

This clone occurred a few times. The chain joins TRBV7-9 to TRBJ2-1, with TRBD1 identical over 9 bases. This CDR3 has 15 amino acids. CDR1 is SEHNR, CDR2 FQNEAQ, per germline (reference sequence). The V segment lost 5 bases and the J segment 2 bases; nucleotides outside the gene matches: 4. The CDR3 DNA reads as TGTGCCAGCAGCGGGGGACAGGGTACCTACAATGAGCAGTTCTTC. This encodes CASSGGQGTYNEQFF.

The rearrangement uses TRBV6-5 and TRBJ2-7; 10 bases match TRBD2. The germline V gene encodes CDR1 MNHEY and CDR2 SVGAGI. With 5 bases clipped from V and 6 bases from J, the junction kept 7 bases outside the gene matches. CDR3 size: 14 residues. The CDR3 region is CASSIGLADLEQYF. CDR3 coding DNA: TGTGCCAGCAGTATCGGACTAGCGGACCTCGAGCAGTACTTC.

This chain connects TRBV6-1 to TRBJ2-3; 12 bases fit TRBD2. The J segment lost 5 bases and the V segment lost 2 bases, leaving 8 bases of the junction unmatched. CDR3 length equals 17 residues. Per the germline V gene, CDR1 is MNHNS and CDR2 is SASEGT. The DNA of the CDR3 is TGTGCCAGCAGTGAAAGCGCGAGACTAGCGGGAGAAGATACGCAGTATTTT. Translating it yields CASSESARLAGEDTQYF.

This clone was seen a handful of times. The chain combines TRBV21-1 with TRBJ1-2; TRBD1, the D gene given by the table, was not confirmed from the DNA. TRBV21-1 is designated a pseudogene. This CDR3 has 18 amino acids. The CDR3 loop is CASSPLRDRGFLNYGYTF. The CDR3 region has the DNA TGTGCCAGCAGCCCTCTCCGGGACAGGGGATTCCTTAACTATGGCTACACCTTC.

This rearrangement joins TRBV9 to TRBJ2-6; 7 nucleotides match TRBD1. Germline CDR1 SGDLS, CDR2 YYNGEE. This CDR3 has 17 residues. V shed 0 bases, J shed 4 bases, and the junction held 7 bases outside the gene matches. CDR3 protein: CASSVDGQVTGANVLTF. In DNA, the CDR3 is TGTGCCAGCAGCGTAGACGGACAGGTAACAGGGGCCAACGTCCTGACTTTC. The entire variable domain, with the rest obtained from reference TRBV9 and TRBJ2-6, is as follows: DSGVTQTPKHLITATGQRVTLRCSPRSGDLSVYWYQQSLDQGLQFLIQYYNGEERAKGNILERFSAQQFPDLHSELNLSSLELGDSALYFCASSVDGQVTGANVLTFGAGSRLTVL.

V usage is TRBV11-2 and J usage is TRBJ2-2; TRBD1 aligns across 9 bases. Germline V gene lookup returns CDR1 SGHAT and CDR2 FQNNGV. This CDR3 contains 19 residues. The V and J ends lost 2 bases and 0 bases, in that order; junction bases with no gene match: 10. The CDR3 coding sequence is TGTGCCAGCAGCTTACCGAGCGCCAACAGGGGGCCGAACACCGGGGAGCTGTTTTTT. This encodes CASSLPSANRGPNTGELFF.

This clone was detected only a few times. The V gene is TRBV7-3, the J gene TRBJ1-1; D remains unclear. Trimming removed 0 bases at V and 5 bases at J, with 7 bases between. CDR1 is SGHTA and CDR2 is FQGTGA in the germline V gene. The CDR3 has 13 amino acids. In DNA, the CDR3 is TGTGCCAGCAGCTTAACGTTACGTACTGAAGCTTTCTTT. It codes for CASSLTLRTEAFF.

The genes are TRBV6-1 and TRBJ2-2; 7 bases match TRBD1. The CDR3 is 15 amino acids. In germline, CDR1 is MNHNS, CDR2 SASEGT. The V gene end was trimmed by 1 base and the J gene end by 4 bases; junction bases not matched to a gene: 3. DNA of the CDR3: TGTGCCAGCAGTGAAGGACAGGGTGGCACCGGGGAGCTGTTTTTT. This codes for CASSEGQGGTGELFF.